This T cell receptor beta chain came from a study of blood T cells in healthy people across ages. For the second PCR, which ran for about 7 to 11 cycles, a sample-barcoded 5' primer and a J-beta primer mix were used. One entry per CDR3 protein results from TCRdb running MiXCR on the 5' RACE reads. The data hold about 1 million distinct CDR3 sequences, with less than 50% observed a single time. V was clipped by 8 bases and J by 6 bases; unmatched bases: 12. CDR3 length: 14 residues. The germline V gene encodes CDR1 DFQATT and CDR2 SNEGSKA (reference sequence). There are a few counts of this clonotype. The sequence was obtained from a woman aged 60-75 years in good health. Specimen: blood. The V call is TRBV20-1, the J call TRBJ2-5, with 10 bases fitting TRBD1. CDR3 sequence: CSIHLTGGLKTQYF. In DNA form, the CDR3 reads TGCAGTATACACCTGACAGGGGGCTTGAAGACCCAGTACTTC.